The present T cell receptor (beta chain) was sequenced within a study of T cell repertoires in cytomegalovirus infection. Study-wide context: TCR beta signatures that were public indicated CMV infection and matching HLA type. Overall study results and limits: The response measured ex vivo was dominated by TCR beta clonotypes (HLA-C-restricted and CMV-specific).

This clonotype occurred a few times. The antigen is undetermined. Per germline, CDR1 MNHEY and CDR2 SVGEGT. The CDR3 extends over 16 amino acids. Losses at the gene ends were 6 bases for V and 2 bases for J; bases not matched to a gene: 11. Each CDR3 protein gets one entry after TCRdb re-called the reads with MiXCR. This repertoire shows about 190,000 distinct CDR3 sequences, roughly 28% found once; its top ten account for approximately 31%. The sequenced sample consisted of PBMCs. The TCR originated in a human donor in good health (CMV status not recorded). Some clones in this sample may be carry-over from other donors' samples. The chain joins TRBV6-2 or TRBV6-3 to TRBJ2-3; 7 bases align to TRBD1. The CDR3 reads CASSRRDSASTDTQYF. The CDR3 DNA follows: TGTGCCAGCAGCCGCCGGGACAGTGCCTCCACAGATACGCAGTATTTT.